A single sample gave rise to the 5 T cell receptor beta chains below, sequenced in a study of blood T cell repertoires in COVID-19. TCRdb keeps only in-frame clones here, not all; method: immunoSEQ multiplex PCR. The data contain approximately 220,000 clones, roughly 85% of them seen just once; the ten biggest clones take up approximately 19%. Sequencing was carried out using PBMCs or T cells enriched from blood (not recorded which). The receptors here all came from a man aged 35 to 55 who had recovered from COVID-19.

V gene TRBV7-3 combines with J gene TRBJ2-1, with D possibly matching TRBD2 (5 bases). CDR3 size: 12 residues. Germline V lookup: CDR1 SGHTA, CDR2 FQGTGA. V was clipped by 4 bases and J by 9 bases, with 10 bases between them. The CDR3 sequence: CASSSLGSEQFF. The CDR3 region has the DNA TGTGCCAGCAGCTCACTAGGGAGTGAGCAGTTCTTC.

This chain connects TRBV7-6 to TRBJ2-3; the D gene is possibly TRBD1 (6 bases). The CDR3 is 17 amino acids. The germline V and J ends were trimmed by 5 bases and 1 base, with 19 bases remaining between them. Germline assignment: CDR1 SGHVS and CDR2 FNYEAQ. The CDR3 nucleotides read TGTGCCAGCAGCCCCCCGGACAGCTCTCCGGGCACAGATACGCAGTATTTT. It encodes CASSPPDSSPGTDTQYF.

This chain links TRBV10-3 with TRBJ1-6, with 8 bases fitting TRBD1. Germline CDR1 ENHRY, CDR2 SYGVKD. J gave up 6 bases and V 7 bases, and 2 bases lay outside the gene matches. This CDR3 contains 13 residues. CDR3 in DNA: TGTGCCATCACCGACAGGGGTAATTCACCCCTCCACTTT. This sequence encodes CAITDRGNSPLHF.

The gene calls are TRBV7-9 and TRBJ2-5; 10 bases are a match to TRBD1. The germline V gene encodes CDR1 SEHNR and CDR2 FQNEAQ (reference sequence). J gave up 5 bases and V 5 bases, and 2 bases lay outside the gene matches. There are 13 residues in the CDR3. CDR3 coding DNA: TGTGCCAGCAGCACGGGACAGGGGGAGACCCAGTACTTC. Amino acid sequence: CASSTGQGETQYF. Variable domain in full (rest from reference TRBV7-9 and TRBJ2-5): DTGVSQNPRHKITKRGQNVTFRCDPISEHNRLYWYRQTLGQGPEFLTYFQNEAQLEKSRLLSDRFSAERPKGSFSTLEIQRTEQGDSAMYLCASSTGQGETQYFGPGTRLLVL.

Here the CDR3 reads CASSPFPRGYTF. In nucleotides, the CDR3 is TGTGCCAGCAGCCCCTTTCCGCGAGGCTACACCTTC. V gene TRBV11-3 combines with J gene TRBJ1-2; D gene unclear. The germline V gene encodes CDR1 SGHNT and CDR2 YENEEA. Trimming pared 5 bases from V and 8 bases from J, leaving 12 bases between. The CDR3 loop spans 12 amino acids.